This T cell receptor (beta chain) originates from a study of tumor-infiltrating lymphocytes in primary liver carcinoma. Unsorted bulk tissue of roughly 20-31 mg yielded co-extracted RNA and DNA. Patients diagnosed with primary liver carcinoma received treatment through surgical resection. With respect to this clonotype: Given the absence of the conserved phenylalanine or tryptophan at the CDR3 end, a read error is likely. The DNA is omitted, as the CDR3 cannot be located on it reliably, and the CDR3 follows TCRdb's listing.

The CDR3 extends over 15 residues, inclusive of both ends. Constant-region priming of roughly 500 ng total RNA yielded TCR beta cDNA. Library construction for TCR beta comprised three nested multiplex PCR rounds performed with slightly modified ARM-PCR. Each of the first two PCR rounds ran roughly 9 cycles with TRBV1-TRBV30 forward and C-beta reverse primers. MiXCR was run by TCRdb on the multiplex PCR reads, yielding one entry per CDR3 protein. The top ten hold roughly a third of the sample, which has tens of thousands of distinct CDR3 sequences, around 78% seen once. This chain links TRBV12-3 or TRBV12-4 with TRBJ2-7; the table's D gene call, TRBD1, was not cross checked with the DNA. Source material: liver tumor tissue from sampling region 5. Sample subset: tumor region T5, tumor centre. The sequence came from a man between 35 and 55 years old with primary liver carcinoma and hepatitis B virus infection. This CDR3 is CASSLGQGANDEKYL.